This T cell receptor beta chain was recovered during a study of T cell responses to AZD1222 COVID-19 vaccine. Findings of the study overall: Researchers took repertoire samples only after the peak T cell response had come. AZD1222 recipients seropositive at baseline numbered only five to seven.

Using immunoSEQ multiplex PCR, the repertoire was profiled, and TCRdb retains in-frame clones only, with some absent. The sample comprises about 45,000 clones, around 80% of which are singletons, and 18% rests with the top ten. Some second doses came at about 4 weeks and others at about 12 weeks; these were pooled. The germline CDR1 and CDR2 sequences are SGHRS and YFSETQ. CDR3 length equals 15 residues. Deletions cut 2 bases from V and 0 bases from J, with 6 bases between. Concerning this clone itself: Its antigen remains unidentified.

V usage is TRBV5-1 and J usage is TRBJ2-6; possible D gene TRBD1, 6 bases. The sample in question was peripheral blood, obtained 28 days after the second AZD1222 dose. The TCR comes from an adult who received the AZD1222 COVID-19 vaccine. The CDR3 loop reads CASSLQGSGANVLTF. The CDR3, as DNA: TGCGCCAGCAGCTTACAGGGCTCTGGGGCCAACGTCCTGACTTTC.